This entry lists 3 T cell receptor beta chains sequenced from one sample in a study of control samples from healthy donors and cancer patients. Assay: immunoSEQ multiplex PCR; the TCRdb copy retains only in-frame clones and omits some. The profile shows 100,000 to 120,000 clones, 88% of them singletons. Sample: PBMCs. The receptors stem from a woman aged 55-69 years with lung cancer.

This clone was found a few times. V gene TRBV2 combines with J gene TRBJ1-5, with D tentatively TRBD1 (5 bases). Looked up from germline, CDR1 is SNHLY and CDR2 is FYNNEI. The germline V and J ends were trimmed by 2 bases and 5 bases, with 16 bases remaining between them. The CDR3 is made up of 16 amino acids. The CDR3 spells CASSELGAGVDQPQHF. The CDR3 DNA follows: TGTGCCAGCAGTGAACTCGGGGCAGGCGTAGATCAGCCCCAGCATTTT. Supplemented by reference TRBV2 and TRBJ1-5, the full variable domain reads EPEVTQTPSHQVTQMGQEVILRCVPISNHLYFYWYRQILGQKVEFLVSFYNNEISEKSEIFDDQFSVERPDGSNFTLKIRSTKLEDSAMYFCASSELGAGVDQPQHFGDGTRLSIL.

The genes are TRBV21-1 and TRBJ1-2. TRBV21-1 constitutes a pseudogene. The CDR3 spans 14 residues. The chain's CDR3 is CASIRPDPNYGYTF. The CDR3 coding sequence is TGTGCCAGCATTCGCCCGGACCCTAACTATGGCTACACCTTC.

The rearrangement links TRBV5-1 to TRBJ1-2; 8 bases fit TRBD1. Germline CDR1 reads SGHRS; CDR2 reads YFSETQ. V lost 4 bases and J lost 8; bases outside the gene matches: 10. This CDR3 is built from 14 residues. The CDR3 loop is CASSPDRGGGGYTF. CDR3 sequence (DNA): TGCGCCAGCAGCCCCGACAGGGGAGGTGGCGGCTACACCTTC.